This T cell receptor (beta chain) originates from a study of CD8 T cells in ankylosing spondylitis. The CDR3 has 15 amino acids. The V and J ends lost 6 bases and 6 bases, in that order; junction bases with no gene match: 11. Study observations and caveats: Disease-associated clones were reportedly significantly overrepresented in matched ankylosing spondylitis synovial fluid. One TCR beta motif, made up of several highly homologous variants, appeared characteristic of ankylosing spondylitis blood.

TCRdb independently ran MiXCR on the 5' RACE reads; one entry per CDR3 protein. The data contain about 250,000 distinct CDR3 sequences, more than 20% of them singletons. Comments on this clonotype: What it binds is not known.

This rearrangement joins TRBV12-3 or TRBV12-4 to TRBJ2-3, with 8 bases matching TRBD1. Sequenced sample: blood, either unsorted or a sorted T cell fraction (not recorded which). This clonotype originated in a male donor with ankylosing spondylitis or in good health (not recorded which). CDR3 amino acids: CASSPRQGAGDTQYF. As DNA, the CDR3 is TGTGCCAGCAGCCCGAGGCAGGGGGCAGGCGATACGCAGTATTTT.